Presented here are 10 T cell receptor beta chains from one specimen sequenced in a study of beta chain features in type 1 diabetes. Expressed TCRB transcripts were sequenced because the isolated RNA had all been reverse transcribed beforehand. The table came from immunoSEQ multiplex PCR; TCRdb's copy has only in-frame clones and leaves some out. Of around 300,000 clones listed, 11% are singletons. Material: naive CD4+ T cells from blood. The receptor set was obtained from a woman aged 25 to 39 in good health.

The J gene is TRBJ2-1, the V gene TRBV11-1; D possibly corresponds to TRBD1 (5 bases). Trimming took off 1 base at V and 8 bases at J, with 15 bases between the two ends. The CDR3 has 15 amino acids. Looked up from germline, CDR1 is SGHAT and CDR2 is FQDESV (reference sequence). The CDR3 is CASSLVQGRGDEQFF. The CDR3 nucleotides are TGTGCCAGCAGCTTAGTTCAGGGCAGAGGCGATGAGCAGTTCTTC.

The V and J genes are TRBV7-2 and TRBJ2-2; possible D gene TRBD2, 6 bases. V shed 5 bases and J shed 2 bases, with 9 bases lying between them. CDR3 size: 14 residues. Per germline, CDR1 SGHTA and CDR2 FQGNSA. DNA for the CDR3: TGTGCCAGCAGCGAGGCGGGAAACACCGGGGAGCTGTTTTTT. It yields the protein CASSEAGNTGELFF.

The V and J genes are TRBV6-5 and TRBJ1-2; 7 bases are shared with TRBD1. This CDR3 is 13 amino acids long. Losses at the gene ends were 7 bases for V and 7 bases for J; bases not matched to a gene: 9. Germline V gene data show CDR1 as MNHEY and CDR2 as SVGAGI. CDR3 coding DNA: TGTGCCAGCACACAAGACAGGGCGTCTGGCTACACCTTC. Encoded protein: CASTQDRASGYTF.

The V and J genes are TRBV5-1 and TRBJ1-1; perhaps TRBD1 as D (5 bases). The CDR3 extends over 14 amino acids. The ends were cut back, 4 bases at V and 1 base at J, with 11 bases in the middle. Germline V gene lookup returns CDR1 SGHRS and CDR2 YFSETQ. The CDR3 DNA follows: TGCGCCAGCAGCCCTGACAGCACGAACACTGAAGCTTTCTTT. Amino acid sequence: CASSPDSTNTEAFF.

As DNA, the CDR3 is TGTGCCAGCAGCGCGAGCTCCTACGAGCAGTACTTC. Protein sequence: CASSASSYEQYF. The gene calls are TRBV7-8 and TRBJ2-7; D uncertain. CDR3 length: 12 residues. V was clipped by 5 bases and J by 0 bases, with 5 bases between them. From germline, CDR1 is SGHVS and CDR2 FQNEAQ. The variable domain in full, with the rest retrieved from reference TRBV7-8 and TRBJ2-7, is GAGVSQSPRYKVAKRGQDVALRCDPISGHVSLFWYQQALGQGPEFLTYFQNEAQLDKSGLPSDRFFAERPEGSVSTLKIQRTQQEDSAVYLCASSASSYEQYFGPGTRLTVT.

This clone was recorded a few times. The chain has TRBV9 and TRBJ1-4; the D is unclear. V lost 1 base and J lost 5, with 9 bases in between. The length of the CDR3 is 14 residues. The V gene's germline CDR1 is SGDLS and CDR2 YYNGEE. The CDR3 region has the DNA TGTGCCAGCAGCGTAAGTCATAGAAATGAAAAACTGTTTTTT. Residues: CASSVSHRNEKLFF.

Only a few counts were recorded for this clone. For the CDR3, the DNA is TGCAGCGTTGAGGGCAGGGGGGAAAAACTGTTTTTT. It codes for CSVEGRGEKLFF. The J gene is TRBJ1-4, the V gene TRBV29-1, with 7 bases lining up with TRBD1. V shed 3 bases and J 8 bases; nucleotides not matched to a gene: 3. CDR1 and CDR2 (germline): SQVTM, ANQGSEA. The CDR3 has 12 residues.

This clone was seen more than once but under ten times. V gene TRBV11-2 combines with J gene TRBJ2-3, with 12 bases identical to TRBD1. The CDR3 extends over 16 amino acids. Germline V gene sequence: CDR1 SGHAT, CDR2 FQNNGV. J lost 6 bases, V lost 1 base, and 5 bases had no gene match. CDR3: CASSLGDRGRLDTQYF. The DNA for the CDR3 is TGTGCCAGCAGCTTAGGGGACAGGGGGCGATTGGATACGCAGTATTTT.

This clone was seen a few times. CDR3 coding DNA: TGTGCCAGCAGCCGCGGAGTCTACGAGCAGTACTTC. Its translation is CASSRGVYEQYF. V gene TRBV14 combines with J gene TRBJ2-7, with D unclear. V lost 4 bases and J 3 bases, leaving 7 bases between the germline ends. The germline V gene encodes CDR1 SGHDN and CDR2 FVKESK. The CDR3 consists of 12 residues.

This CDR3 reads CASSNVARGKETQYF. In DNA, the CDR3 is TGTGCCAGCAGCAACGTGGCCAGGGGCAAAGAGACCCAGTACTTC. The chain carries TRBV11-2 and TRBJ2-5, with a possible D match to TRBD1 (6 bases). CDR3 length equals 15 residues. V dropped 5 bases and J dropped 3 bases, with 16 bases sitting between them. Germline values: CDR1 SGHAT, CDR2 FQNNGV.